These 26 T cell receptor beta chains were sequenced from one sample in a study of shared clonotypes between healthy human individuals. TCRdb's copy holds only in-frame clones and misses some; the assay was immunoSEQ multiplex PCR. The sample consists of around 530,000 clones, roughly 72% of them appearing once. What was sequenced was PBMCs. These receptors came from a middle-aged woman in good health. Some clones in this sample may be carry-over from other donors' samples.

This clone showed up just once. V and J are TRBV28 and TRBJ1-4, with D possibly TRBD1 on 6 matching bases. V shed 3 bases and J shed 5 bases, with 10 bases lying between them. Germline CDR1 and CDR2: MDHEN and SYDVKM. The CDR3 length is 14 residues. CDR3 protein: CASSFRQENEKLFF. CDR3 sequence (DNA): TGTGCCAGCAGTTTCCGACAGGAAAATGAAAAACTGTTTTTT.

V is TRBV30 and J is TRBJ1-5; the D gene is possibly TRBD1 (5 bases). The V end lost 5 bases, the J end lost 3 bases, and 11 bases lay between the germline ends. The length of the CDR3 is 13 residues. The V gene's germline CDR1 is GTSNPN and CDR2 SVGIG (reference sequence). The DNA of the CDR3 is TGTGCCTGGGGAGGGGCTTTCAATCAGCCCCAGCATTTT. Encoded protein: CAWGGAFNQPQHF.

The chain has TRBV10-3 and TRBJ1-2; the match to TRBD1 covers 11 bases. This CDR3 has 14 residues. With 4 bases clipped from V and 2 bases from J, the junction kept 0 bases outside the gene matches. The germline V gene encodes CDR1 ENHRY and CDR2 SYGVKD. CDR3 loop: CAISGTGGNYGYTF. For the CDR3, the DNA is TGTGCCATCAGTGGGACAGGGGGCAACTATGGCTACACCTTC.

The rearrangement uses TRBV28 and TRBJ2-3; D remains ambiguous. CDR3 length: 12 amino acids. Germline CDR1 MDHEN, CDR2 SYDVKM. V dropped 6 bases and J dropped 1 base, with 5 bases sitting between them. CDR3 sequence reads: CASSPGTDTQYF. CDR3 DNA sequence: TGTGCCAGCAGCCCCGGCACAGATACGCAGTATTTT.

The J gene is TRBJ2-5, the V gene TRBV29-1; TRBD2 matches at 16 bases. The length of the CDR3 is 18 residues. CDR1 is SQVTM, CDR2 ANQGSEA, per germline. The trim removed 0 bases at V and 4 bases at J, leaving 8 bases unmatched. The CDR3 sequence: CSVEELSGLAGGRETQYF. CDR3 DNA: TGCAGCGTTGAAGAATTATCGGGACTAGCGGGAGGGAGAGAGACCCAGTACTTC.

In nucleotides, the CDR3 is TGTGCTCGCAGTAGCGGTGGGGTCTACGAGCAGTACTTC. This sequence encodes CARSSGGVYEQYF. J is TRBJ2-7 and V is TRBV7-8; a possible D gene is TRBD2 (6 bases). Germline-derived CDR1 and CDR2 are SGHVS and FQNEAQ. CDR3 length equals 13 residues.

J is TRBJ1-6 and V is TRBV30; possible D gene TRBD1, 5 bases. The CDR3 is 12 residues long. V lost 3 bases, J lost 9 bases, and 9 bases lay in between. Germline-derived CDR1 and CDR2 are GTSNPN and SVGIG (reference sequence). CDR3 DNA sequence: TGTGCCTGGAGAAGAGGGGTTTCACCCCTCCACTTT. This codes for CAWRRGVSPLHF.

Concerning this clone itself: Other DNA variants within this sample encode the same CDR3. The rearrangement joins TRBV7-9 to TRBJ2-7; D may be TRBD1 or TRBD2 (5 bases each). The CDR3 is 13 residues long. Trimming cost V 1 base and J 4 bases, with 8 bases left between them. Germline CDR1 is SEHNR and CDR2 is FQNEAQ (reference sequence). CDR3 nucleotides: TGTGCCAGCAGCTTAGGCAGGGAGTACGAGCAGTACTTC. Protein sequence: CASSLGREYEQYF.

This sequence joins TRBV5-1 and TRBJ2-3, with 10 bases aligning to TRBD2. Germline CDR1 reads SGHRS; CDR2 reads YFSETQ. V shed 2 bases and J 1 base; nucleotides not matched to a gene: 7. CDR3 size: 17 residues. CDR3 sequence: CASSLGPSGGGTDTQYF. The CDR3 DNA follows: TGCGCCAGCAGCTTAGGTCCTAGCGGGGGAGGCACAGATACGCAGTATTTT.

On this clone itself: This probably arose from a read error, given a far larger clone one base away. V and J are TRBV6-5 and TRBJ2-2, with D perhaps matching TRBD1 (6 bases). V was shortened by 6 bases and J by 6 bases, with 11 bases between the two germline ends. Germline V lookup: CDR1 MNHEY, CDR2 SVGAGI. The CDR3 totals 13 residues. The CDR3 reads CASSAGDAGELFF. In DNA form, the CDR3 reads TGTGCCAGCAGCGCAGGGGACGCCGGGGAGCTGTTTTTT.

This chain links TRBV28 with TRBJ2-7, with 7 bases aligning to TRBD1. V was pared by 4 bases and J by 4 bases, with 4 bases of the junction left unmatched. CDR3 length: 13 residues. The germline V gene encodes CDR1 MDHEN and CDR2 SYDVKM. The CDR3 nucleotides are TGTGCCAGCAGTTACCCGGGACAGTACGAGCAGTACTTC. Its translation: CASSYPGQYEQYF.

The rearrangement uses TRBV11-3 and TRBJ2-1; possibly TRBD1 for D (6 bases). The CDR3 length is 13 residues. The V and J ends lost 0 bases and 15 bases respectively, with 15 bases between them. Germline loops: CDR1 SGHNT, CDR2 YENEEA. CDR3 residues: CASSLDLGQMMFF. The CDR3 DNA reads as TGTGCCAGCAGCTTAGATCTCGGACAGATGATGTTCTTC.

The CDR3 here is CASSIPGAGGGETQYF. The CDR3 DNA sequence: TGTGCCAGTAGTATTCCCGGAGCGGGAGGGGGAGAGACCCAGTACTTC. The chain is built from TRBV19 and TRBJ2-5, with TRBD2 matching over 10 bases. V shed 3 bases and J 4 bases; nucleotides not matched to a gene: 8. From germline, CDR1 is LNHDA and CDR2 SQIVND (reference sequence). This CDR3 comprises 16 residues.

This clone was detected ten times or more. This sample includes further DNA sequences coding for the same CDR3. The chain is built from TRBV10-3 and TRBJ2-7; no definite D call. V gave up 0 bases and J gave up 3 bases, with 9 bases separating them. Germline CDR1 is ENHRY and CDR2 is SYGVKD. This CDR3 has 14 residues. The CDR3 DNA reads as TGTGCCATCAGTGAGTCCAGTCGCTACTACGAGCAGTACTTC. It is translated as CAISESSRYYEQYF.

The chain joins TRBV6-6 to TRBJ2-3; D unclear. With 6 bases removed from V and 5 bases from J, the gap between germline ends came to 9 bases. Germline CDR1 and CDR2: MNHNY and SVGAGI (reference sequence). There are 12 residues in the CDR3. CDR3 sequence (DNA): TGTGCCAGCAGCCTCCTTTTAGATACGCAGTATTTT. It encodes CASSLLLDTQYF.

The chain employs TRBV5-4 and TRBJ2-7, with 7 bases identical to TRBD2. The CDR3 loop spans 15 amino acids. V was pared by 0 bases and J by 4 bases, with 7 bases of the junction left unmatched. Germline-derived CDR1 and CDR2 are SGHNT and YYREEE (reference sequence). As DNA, the CDR3 is TGTGCCAGCAGCTTGGCTCGCGGGAGTATTTACGAGCAGTACTTC. It yields the protein CASSLARGSIYEQYF.

J is TRBJ1-4 and V is TRBV7-9; no clear D. This CDR3 contains 17 residues. The germline V gene has CDR1 SEHNR and CDR2 FQNEAQ (reference sequence). V shed 0 bases and J shed 3 bases, with 14 bases lying between them. CDR3 sequence reads: CASSLAPFRHSNEKLFF. As DNA, the CDR3 is TGTGCCAGCAGCTTAGCCCCATTTCGGCACTCTAATGAAAAACTGTTTTTT.

This chain joins TRBV21-1 and TRBJ1-1; the table assigns TRBD1, which was not confirmed against the DNA. TRBV21-1 is a listed pseudogene. This CDR3 comprises 14 residues. CDR3 coding DNA: TGTGCCAGCAGCAAAGACAGCCCTGACACTGAAGCTTTCTTT. Translating it yields CASSKDSPDTEAFF.

The chain recombines TRBV18 with TRBJ2-1, with 9 bases that match TRBD1. CDR1 is KGHSH, CDR2 LQKENI, per germline. This CDR3 has 15 residues. V lost 3 bases, J lost 0 bases, and 0 bases stayed unmatched. CDR3 amino acids: CASSPGQGSYNEQFF. CDR3 nucleotides: TGTGCCAGCTCACCGGGACAGGGCTCCTACAATGAGCAGTTCTTC.

This clone was detected only a few times. The rearrangement joins TRBV18 to TRBJ2-7; 8 bases align to TRBD1. In germline, CDR1 is KGHSH, CDR2 LQKENI. This CDR3 is built from 13 residues. Trimming removed 8 bases from V and 4 bases from J; junction bases left unmatched: 7. The DNA of the CDR3 is TGTGCCAGCGCTGGACAGGGAGAATACGAGCAGTACTTC. Its protein is CASAGQGEYEQYF.

The gene calls are TRBV6-9 and TRBJ1-3, with D perhaps matching TRBD1 (5 bases). This CDR3 has 15 amino acids. V was trimmed by 9 bases and J by 0 bases, leaving 15 bases between them. From germline, CDR1 is MNHGY and CDR2 SVAAGI. The CDR3 nucleotides read TGTGCCAGGTGCATGGGACGAAACTCTGGAAACACCATATATTTT. Its translation: CARCMGRNSGNTIYF.

The gene calls are TRBV28 and TRBJ1-1; 7 bases agree with TRBD1. CDR1 and CDR2 (germline): MDHEN, SYDVKM. The CDR3 sequence is 18 residues long. V shed 5 bases, J shed 7 bases, and the junction held 22 bases outside the gene matches. The CDR3 nucleotides are TGTGCCAGCAGTCCACCCCCCACCCGAAACGACAGGGTCGATGAAGCTTTCTTT. Protein: CASSPPPTRNDRVDEAFF.

The V call is TRBV28, the J call TRBJ2-7; weak D call: TRBD2 (5 bases). The CDR3 spans 15 residues. V was shortened by 6 bases and J by 3 bases, with 18 bases between the two germline ends. From germline, CDR1 is MDHEN and CDR2 SYDVKM. The CDR3 sequence is CASRLPLPGNYEQYF. For the CDR3, the DNA is TGTGCCAGCAGACTCCCACTCCCCGGGAACTACGAGCAGTACTTC.

The CDR3 bases are TGTGCCAGCAGTAGGGCCAGGGGGCCCGAGCAGTACTTC. It encodes CASSRARGPEQYF. V gene TRBV2 combines with J gene TRBJ2-7, with TRBD1 identical over 8 bases. Germline V lookup: CDR1 SNHLY, CDR2 FYNNEI. With 5 bases clipped from V and 6 bases from J, the junction kept 6 bases outside the gene matches. The CDR3 has 13 amino acids.

The chain carries TRBV11-1 and TRBJ2-5; D unresolved. The CDR3 spans 13 residues. CDR1 SGHAT and CDR2 FQDESV come from the germline V gene (reference sequence). Trimming pared 5 bases from V and 5 bases from J, leaving 12 bases between. In DNA form, the CDR3 reads TGTGCCAGCAGCCTGGCTTTCCGGGAGACCCAGTACTTC. Translating gives CASSLAFRETQYF.

The V gene is TRBV9, the J gene TRBJ2-2; 11 nucleotides line up with TRBD2. Germline loops: CDR1 SGDLS, CDR2 YYNGEE. The CDR3 has 16 amino acids. Unmatched junction bases numbered 8, after V lost 3 bases and J lost 7 bases. The CDR3 sequence is CASSELAGGPFGELFF. The CDR3 DNA is TGTGCCAGCAGCGAGTTAGCGGGAGGGCCGTTCGGGGAGCTGTTTTTT.